The clone carrying this TCR beta chain was recorded only once. This sample stems from a study of blood T cell repertoires in COVID-19. TCRdb's copy holds only in-frame clones and misses some; the assay was immunoSEQ multiplex PCR. Here the sample spans a few hundred thousand clones, roughly nine tenths being singletons. V lost 5 bases and J 2 bases, leaving 9 bases between the germline ends. Germline assignment: CDR1 KGHSH and CDR2 LQKENI. The CDR3 runs to 13 residues. Donors were grouped by their self-reported clinical history. The chain combines TRBV18 with TRBJ1-1; D is unclear. Sequences were obtained from PBMCs or T cells enriched from blood (not recorded which). This sequence was found in a woman in her twenties or thirties who had recovered from COVID-19. CDR3 DNA: TGTGCCAGCTCATCCCTCTTCAACACTGAAGCTTTCTTT. Translated: CASSSLFNTEAFF.